This T cell receptor (beta chain) derives from a study of T-cell reconstitution after alpha-beta-depleted transplantation in children. The table lists this clonotype with a few counts. CDR1 is DFQATT and CDR2 is SNEGSKA in the germline V gene (reference sequence). This CDR3 comprises 16 residues. Germline trimming cut 7 bases from V and 2 bases from J; bases unmatched to any gene: 12. Construction of the TCRbeta library involved unique molecular identifiers. Using its own MiXCR run on the PCR reads, TCRdb lists one record per CDR3 protein. The sample holds about 980,000 distinct CDR3 sequences, about 29% seen once.

The sample here was PBMCs, mostly from graft donor cells, taken 360 days after TCRalphabeta/CD19-depleted stem cell transplant. The receptor was derived from a boy less than two years old who had a stem cell transplant for SCID, so the T cells may come from the graft donor. The rearrangement uses TRBV20-1 and TRBJ2-5, with 11 bases aligning to TRBD1. CDR3 nucleotide sequence: TGCAGTGGCGGAAAACCGGGACAGGGGGGGCAAGAGACCCAGTACTTC. This gives the protein CSGGKPGQGGQETQYF.